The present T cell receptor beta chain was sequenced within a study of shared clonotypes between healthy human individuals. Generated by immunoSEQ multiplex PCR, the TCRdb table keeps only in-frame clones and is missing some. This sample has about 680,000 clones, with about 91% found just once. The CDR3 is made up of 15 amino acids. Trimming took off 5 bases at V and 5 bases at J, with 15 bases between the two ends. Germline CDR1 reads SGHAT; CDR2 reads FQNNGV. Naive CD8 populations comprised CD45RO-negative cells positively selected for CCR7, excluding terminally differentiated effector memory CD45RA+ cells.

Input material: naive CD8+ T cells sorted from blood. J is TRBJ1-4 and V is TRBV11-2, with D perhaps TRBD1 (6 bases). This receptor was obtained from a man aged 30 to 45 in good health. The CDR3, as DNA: TGTGCCAGCAGCCCGTGGGCAGGGGCCAATGAAAAACTGTTTTTT. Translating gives CASSPWAGANEKLFF. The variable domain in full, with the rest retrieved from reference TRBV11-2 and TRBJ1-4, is EAGVAQSPRYKIIEKRQSVAFWCNPISGHATLYWYQQILGQGPKLLIQFQNNGVVDDSQLPKDRFSAERLKGVDSTLKIQPAKLEDSAVYLCASSPWAGANEKLFFGSGTQLSVL.